The following is a TCR beta chain sequence with its context. The data originate from a study of blood T cell repertoires in COVID-19. Method: immunoSEQ multiplex PCR; TCRdb's copy keeps in-frame clones and lacks some. The table records about 74,000 clones, more than 90% of them present only once. Trimming cost V 1 base and J 6 bases; bases outside gene matches: 5. Germline values: CDR1 SGHTA, CDR2 FQGNSA. This CDR3 region has 14 residues. V usage is TRBV7-2 and J usage is TRBJ1-2, with 7 bases aligning to TRBD1. Sequencing was performed on peripheral blood. This TCR was sampled from a human donor in a cohort sampled during active COVID-19. In DNA, the CDR3 is TGTGCCAGCAGCTTAGGCAGGGGGAACCATGGCTACACCTTC. Translation gives CASSLGRGNHGYTF.